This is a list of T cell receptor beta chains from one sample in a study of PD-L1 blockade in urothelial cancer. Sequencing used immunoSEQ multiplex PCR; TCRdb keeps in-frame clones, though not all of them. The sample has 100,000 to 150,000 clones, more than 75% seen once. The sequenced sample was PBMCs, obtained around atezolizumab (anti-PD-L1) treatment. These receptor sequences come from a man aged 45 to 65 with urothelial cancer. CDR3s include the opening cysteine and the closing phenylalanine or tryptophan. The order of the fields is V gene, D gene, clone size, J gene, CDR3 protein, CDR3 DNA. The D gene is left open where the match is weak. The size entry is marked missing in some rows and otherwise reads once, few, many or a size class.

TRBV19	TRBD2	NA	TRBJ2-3	CASRMASGRADTQYF	TGTGCCAGTAGGATGGCTAGCGGGAGGGCAGATACGCAGTATTTT
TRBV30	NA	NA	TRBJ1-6	CAWSAQVGSPLHF	TGTGCCTGGAGCGCACAGGTCGGTTCACCCCTCCACTTT
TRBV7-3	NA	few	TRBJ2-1	CASSLLGGVNEQFF	TGTGCCAGCTCGTTACTCGGGGGAGTCAATGAGCAGTTCTTC
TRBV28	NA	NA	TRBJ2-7	CASSFRSLTSLLYEQYF	TGTGCCAGCAGTTTCAGGTCATTGACTAGTCTTCTCTACGAGCAGTACTTC
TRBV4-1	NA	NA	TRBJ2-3	CASSQGLSTDTQYF	TGCGCCAGCAGCCAAGGACTCAGCACAGATACGCAGTATTTT
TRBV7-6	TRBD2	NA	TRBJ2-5	CASSLASGRMKETQYF	TGTGCCAGCAGCTTAGCTAGCGGGAGGATGAAAGAGACCCAGTACTTC
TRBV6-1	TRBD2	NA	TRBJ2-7	CASSEGLAGVPDF	TGTGCCAGCAGTGAAGGACTAGCGGGAGTCCCGGACTTC
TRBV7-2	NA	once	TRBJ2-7	CASSLARQGSYEQYF	TGTGCCAGCAGCTTAGCGCGCCAGGGAAGCTACGAGCAGTACTTC
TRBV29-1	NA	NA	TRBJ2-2	CSVESEGLTGELFF	TGCAGCGTTGAAAGTGAGGGTTTAACCGGGGAGCTGTTTTTT
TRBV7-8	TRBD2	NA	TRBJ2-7	CASSLNYGLAGGSRTYEQYF	TGTGCCAGCAGCTTAAATTACGGTCTAGCGGGAGGAAGCAGAACCTACGAGCAGTACTTC
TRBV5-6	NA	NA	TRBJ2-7	CASSLGFGTPYEQYF	TGTGCCAGCAGCTTGGGGTTCGGGACACCCTACGAGCAGTACTTC
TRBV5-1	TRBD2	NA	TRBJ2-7	CASSPGGTRPSYEQYF	TGCGCCAGCAGCCCGGGCGGGACTAGGCCATCCTACGAGCAGTACTTC
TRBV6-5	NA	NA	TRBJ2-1	CASSYSTGLDYNEQFF	TGTGCCAGCAGTTACTCGACGGGACTCGACTACAATGAGCAGTTCTTC
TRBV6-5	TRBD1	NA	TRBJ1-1	CASSYLGQGANTEAFF	TGTGCCAGCAGTTACTTGGGACAGGGGGCGAACACTGAAGCTTTCTTT
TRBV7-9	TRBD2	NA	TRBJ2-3	CASSKSGASTDTQYF	TGTGCCAGCAGCAAAAGCGGGGCTAGCACAGATACGCAGTATTTT
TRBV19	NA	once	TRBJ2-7	CASRQLTMDEQYF	TGTGCCAGTCGACAGCTAACTATGGACGAGCAGTACTTC
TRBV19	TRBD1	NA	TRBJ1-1	CASSIDPTGLNTEAFF	TGTGCCAGTAGTATAGATCCGACAGGGCTGAACACTGAAGCTTTCTTT
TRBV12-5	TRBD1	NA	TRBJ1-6	CASRTGSGPLHF	TGTGCTAGCCGGACAGGGTCGGGCCCCCTCCACTTT
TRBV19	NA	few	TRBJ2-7	CASSSTPDRLYYEQYF	TGTGCCAGTAGTTCGACGCCGGACAGACTATACTACGAGCAGTACTTC
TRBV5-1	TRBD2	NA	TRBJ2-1	CASSLGLTGWTSGSVNEQFF	TGCGCCAGCAGCTTGGGGCTGACAGGGTGGACTAGCGGGAGTGTCAATGAGCAGTTCTTC
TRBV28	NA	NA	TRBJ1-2	CASSAVANYGYTF	TGTGCCAGCAGTGCGGTAGCTAACTATGGCTACACCTTC
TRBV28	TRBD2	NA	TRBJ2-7	CAGRSSGSYEQYF	TGTGCCGGCCGCTCCAGCGGGAGCTACGAGCAGTACTTC
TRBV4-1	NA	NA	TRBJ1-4	CASSQNTATNEKLFF	TGCGCCAGCAGCCAAAACACAGCAACTAATGAAAAACTGTTTTTT